The T cell receptor beta chain described here comes from a study of shared clonotypes between healthy human individuals. The authors' processing: Filtering differed since immunoSEQ provided only junctions, with no quality scores. The method was immunoSEQ multiplex PCR; TCRdb's version includes in-frame clones alone and lacks a portion of them. V and J calls and clone size follow that table, whereas D and trimming were derived from the DNA. The sample has some 580,000 clones; roughly 97% are singletons. Trimming removed 5 bases from V and 4 bases from J; junction bases left unmatched: 10. Looked up from germline, CDR1 is SGHTA and CDR2 is FQGNSA. This CDR3 has 16 residues. The study enrolled healthy HIV-negative adults without recent acute infections or vaccinations as donors. Study findings and constraints: A small donor pool kept down the genetic and exposure-history diversity that was represented.

About this clone itself: Its specificity is unknown.

What was sequenced was naive CD4+ T cells sorted from blood. Subset noted: CD45RA+ positively selected. The TCR originated in a woman aged 25 to 39 in good health. The chain couples TRBV7-2 to TRBJ1-3; the match to TRBD1 covers 8 bases. DNA for the CDR3: TGTGCCAGCAGCCAACAGGGGGGCCTAAAGGGAAACACCATATATTTT. Amino acid sequence: CASSQQGGLKGNTIYF.